This is a list of T cell receptor beta chains from one sample in a study of blood T cell repertoires in COVID-19. This table comes from immunoSEQ multiplex PCR, and its TCRdb copy is limited to in-frame clones, with some not included. Of hundreds of thousands of clones listed, 70% to 90% were seen once; the top ten hold around 0.97%. The sample comprised peripheral blood. Receptors originate from a man in his forties with acute or convalescent COVID-19. CDR3s include the opening cysteine and the closing phenylalanine or tryptophan. D genes are given only for firm matches. Some rows mark clone size as missing; the rest say once, few, many or name a class of expanded clone.

d_gene	v_gene	abundance	j_gene	CDR3nt	CDR3aa
-	TRBV28	-	TRBJ1-6	TGTGCCAGCAGTTTCAATGGGGCTGTCTCACCCCTCCACTTT	CASSFNGAVSPLHF
TRBD2	TRBV4-2	-	TRBJ2-2	TGTGCCAGCAGCCAAGAAAAGGGGCGGGGGGGCCCCATAGAGCTGTTTTTT	CASSQEKGRGGPIELFF
TRBD1	TRBV6-5	few	TRBJ1-2	TGTGCCAGCAGACTCGAACTCAGGGGGTCTGGCTACACCTTC	CASRLELRGSGYTF
-	TRBV4-2	-	TRBJ2-5	TGTGCCAGCAGCCCGGTCCCACAAGAGACCCAGTACTTC	CASSPVPQETQYF
TRBD2	TRBV9	-	TRBJ2-5	TGTGCCAGCAGCGTAGGGTTCGAGCGGGGGGGCCGAGAGACCCAGTACTTC	CASSVGFERGGRETQYF
-	TRBV5-6	-	TRBJ1-6	TGTGCCAGCAGCTTGGTAGCTAATTCACCCCTCCACTTT	CASSLVANSPLHF
-	TRBV6-4	-	TRBJ1-5	TGTGCCAGCAGCCCCCAATTCAGTCAGCCCCAGCATTTT	CASSPQFSQPQHF
-	TRBV7-2	-	TRBJ1-2	TGTGCCAGCGGACACTCGGGGGGTGAAGGATATGGCTACACCTTC	CASGHSGGEGYGYTF
-	TRBV18	-	TRBJ1-1	TGTGCCAGCTCCGTAATAGGGGGAACTGAAGCTTTCTTT	CASSVIGGTEAFF
-	TRBV6-1	-	TRBJ1-2	TGTGCCAGCAGTGAAACAGGTCCGACTTATGGCTACACCTTC	CASSETGPTYGYTF
-	TRBV5-1	-	TRBJ1-6	TGCGCCAGCAGCCCACAGGGTTATAATTCACCCCTCCACTTT	CASSPQGYNSPLHF
-	TRBV9	-	TRBJ1-1	TGTGCCAGCAGCTCGCGCGAGATGAACACTGAAGCTTTCTTT	CASSSREMNTEAFF
-	TRBV10-3	once	TRBJ1-1	TGTGCCATCAGGGATCCGCAGGGGACGGGCACTGAAGCTTTCTTT	CAIRDPQGTGTEAFF
-	TRBV6-2/TRBV6-3	-	TRBJ2-1	TGTGCCAGCAGTTGGACAACTGAGCAGTTCTTC	CASSWTTEQFF
-	TRBV24-1	once	TRBJ1-5	TGTGCCACCAAATCTTGTCACAGGGAAGCAACCCATAGCAATCAGCCCCAGCATTTT	CATKSCHREATHSNQPQHF
TRBD1	TRBV6-5	-	TRBJ1-2	TGTGCCAGCAGCCGGGCCGCTCAGGGGGTTTCTGGCTACACCTTC	CASSRAAQGVSGYTF
-	TRBV27	-	TRBJ2-2	TGTGCCAGCAGTGCGGGGGCCCACACCGGGGAGCTGTTTTTT	CASSAGAHTGELFF
TRBD1	TRBV7-3	-	TRBJ1-4	TGTGCCAGCAGCCCAGGGGGTCAGGGAGAAAAACTGTTTTTT	CASSPGGQGEKLFF
-	TRBV5-1	-	TRBJ2-7	TGCGCCAGCAGGCTACAGGGCACTTCCTACGAGCAGTACTTC	CASRLQGTSYEQYF
-	TRBV13	-	TRBJ1-2	TGTGCCAGCAGCAAGGGGGTGTCGGGCTACACCTTC	CASSKGVSGYTF
-	TRBV7-8	-	TRBJ2-2	TGTGCCAGCAGCCTCAACTCCGACAGGAAAACTTTAAACACCGGGGAGCTGTTTTTT	CASSLNSDRKTLNTGELFF
TRBD1	TRBV6-1	-	TRBJ1-5	TGTGCCAGCAGTGGCCGGGACAGGGGGCGGGTAGGCAATCAGCCCCAGCATTTT	CASSGRDRGRVGNQPQHF
-	TRBV12-3/TRBV12-4	-	TRBJ2-3	TGTGCCAGCAGTTTTCTCTCCCCAGATACGCAGTATTTT	CASSFLSPDTQYF
TRBD1	TRBV18	few	TRBJ1-3	TGTGCCAGCTCACTCTCCGGGACAGGTTCTGGAAACACCATATATTTT	CASSLSGTGSGNTIYF
-	TRBV5-6	-	TRBJ1-4	TGTGCCAGCAGCTTGTATCACAGGCCGTCTGGGGAAAAACTGTTTTTT	CASSLYHRPSGEKLFF
-	TRBV2	once	TRBJ1-1	TGTGCCAGCAGTGGCCGTCCACCGCAGGGCGGCACTGAAGCTTTCTTT	CASSGRPPQGGTEAFF